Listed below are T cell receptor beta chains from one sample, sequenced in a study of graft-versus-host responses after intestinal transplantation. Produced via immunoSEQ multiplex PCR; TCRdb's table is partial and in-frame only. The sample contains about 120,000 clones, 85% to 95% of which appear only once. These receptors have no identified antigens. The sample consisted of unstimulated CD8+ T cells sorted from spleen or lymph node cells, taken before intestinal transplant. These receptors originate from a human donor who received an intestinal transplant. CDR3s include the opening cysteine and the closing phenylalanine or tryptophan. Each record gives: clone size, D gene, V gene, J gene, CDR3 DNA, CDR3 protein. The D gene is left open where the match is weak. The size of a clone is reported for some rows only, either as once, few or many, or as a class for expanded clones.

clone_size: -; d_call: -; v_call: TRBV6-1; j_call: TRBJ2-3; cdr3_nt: TGTGCCAGCAGGTTGGGACTCCTAAGGACAGATACGCAGTATTTT; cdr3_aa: CASRLGLLRTDTQYF
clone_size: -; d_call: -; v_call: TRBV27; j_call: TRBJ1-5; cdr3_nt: TGTGCCAGCAGTTTAGGCCGGGATCAGCCCCAGCATTTT; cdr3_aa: CASSLGRDQPQHF
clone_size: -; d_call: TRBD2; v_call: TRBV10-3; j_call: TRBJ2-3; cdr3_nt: TGTGCCATCGGATTAGCGGGAGGGCCCACAGATACGCGGTATTTT; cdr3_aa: CAIGLAGGPTDTRYF
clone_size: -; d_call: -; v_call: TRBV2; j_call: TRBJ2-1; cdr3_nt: TGTGCCAGCACCCCCGGAGAGAGAATCCCGGATGAGCAGTTCTTC; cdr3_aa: CASTPGERIPDEQFF
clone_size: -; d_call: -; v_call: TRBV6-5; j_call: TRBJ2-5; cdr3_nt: TGTGCCAGCAGTTTAAAGGGATGGGAGACCCAGTACTTC; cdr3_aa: CASSLKGWETQYF
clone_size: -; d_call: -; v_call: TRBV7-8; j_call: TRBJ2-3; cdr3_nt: TGTGCCAGCAGCTTAAAGGCAGGCACAGATACGCAGTATTTT; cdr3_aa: CASSLKAGTDTQYF
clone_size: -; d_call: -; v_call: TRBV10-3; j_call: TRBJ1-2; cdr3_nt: TGTGCCATCAGTGGAGGGGCAGGCTACACCTTC; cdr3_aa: CAISGGAGYTF
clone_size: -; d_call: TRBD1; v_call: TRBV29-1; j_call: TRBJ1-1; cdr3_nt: TGCAGCGTGGAGGACAGGTCGAACACTGAAGCTTTCTTT; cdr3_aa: CSVEDRSNTEAFF
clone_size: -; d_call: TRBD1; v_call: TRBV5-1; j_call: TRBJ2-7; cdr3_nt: TGCGCCAGCAGCTCGGACAGGGACCCTTCCTACGAGCAGTACTTC; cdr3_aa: CASSSDRDPSYEQYF
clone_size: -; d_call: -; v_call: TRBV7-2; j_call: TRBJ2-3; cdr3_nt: TGTGCCAGCAGCTTAGAACTAGCTACAGATACGCAGTATTTT; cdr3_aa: CASSLELATDTQYF
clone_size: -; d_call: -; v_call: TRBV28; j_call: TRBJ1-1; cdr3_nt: TGTGCCAGCAGCTATTCCGAGGGAGCTTTCTTT; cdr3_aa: CASSYSEGAFF
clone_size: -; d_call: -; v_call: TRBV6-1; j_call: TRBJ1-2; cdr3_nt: TGTGCCACGAGACCCCCGGGCTACACCTTC; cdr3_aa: CATRPPGYTF
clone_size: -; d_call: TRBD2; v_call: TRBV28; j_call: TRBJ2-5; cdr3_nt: TGTGCCAGCAAGCTAGCGGCAAGGGGCCAAGAGACCCAGTACTTC; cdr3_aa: CASKLAARGQETQYF
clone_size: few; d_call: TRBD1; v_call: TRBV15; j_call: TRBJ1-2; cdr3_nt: TGTGCCACCAGCGGCGATAGACAGGGGACTAACTATGGCTACACCTTC; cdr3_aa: CATSGDRQGTNYGYTF
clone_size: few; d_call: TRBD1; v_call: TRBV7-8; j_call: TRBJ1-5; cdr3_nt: TGTGCCAGCAGCTTAGCGACCGGGACAGGGGTCTTTCATAGCAATCAGCCCCAGCATTTT; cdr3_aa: CASSLATGTGVFHSNQPQHF
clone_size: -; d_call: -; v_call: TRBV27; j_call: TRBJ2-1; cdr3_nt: TGTGCCAGCAGTCACGGCGCGTACAATGAGCAGTTCTTC; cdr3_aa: CASSHGAYNEQFF
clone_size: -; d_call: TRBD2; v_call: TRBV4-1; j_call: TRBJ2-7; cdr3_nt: TGCGCCAGCAGCCCCGAGCATCATAGCGGGAGGAACTCCTACGAGCAGTACTTC; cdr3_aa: CASSPEHHSGRNSYEQYF
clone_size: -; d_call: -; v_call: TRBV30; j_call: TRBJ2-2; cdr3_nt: TGTGCCTGGAGGGGAATCGGGGGTTCCACCGGGGAGCTGTTTTTT; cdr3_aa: CAWRGIGGSTGELFF
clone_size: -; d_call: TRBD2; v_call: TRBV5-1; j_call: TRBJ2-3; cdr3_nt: TGCGCCAGCAGCTTGGTAGCGGGAGGGCAGGATACGCAGTATTTT; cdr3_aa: CASSLVAGGQDTQYF
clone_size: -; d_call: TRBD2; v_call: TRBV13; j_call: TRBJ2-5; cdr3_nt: TGTGCCAGCAGCTCGGGACTAGCGGGGGGGAAAGAGACCCAGTACTTC; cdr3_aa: CASSSGLAGGKETQYF
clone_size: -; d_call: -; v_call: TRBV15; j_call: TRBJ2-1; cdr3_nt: TGTGCCACCAGCAGAGCCCCCTCCTCGGTGGAACTCAATGAGCAGTTCTTC; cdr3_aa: CATSRAPSSVELNEQFF
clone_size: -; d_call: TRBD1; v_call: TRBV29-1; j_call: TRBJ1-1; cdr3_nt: TGCAGCGTTGGGTCGGGACAGGGGGCGACTGAAGCTTTCTTT; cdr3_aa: CSVGSGQGATEAFF
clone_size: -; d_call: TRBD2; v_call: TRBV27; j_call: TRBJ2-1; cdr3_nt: TGTGCCAGCAGTTTATCGGCCGGGCGGGAGCTCCCCAATGAGCAGTTCTTC; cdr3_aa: CASSLSAGRELPNEQFF
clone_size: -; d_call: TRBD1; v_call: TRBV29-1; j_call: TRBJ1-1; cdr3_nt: TGCAGCGTCGGACAGGACCAGGGGGACACTGAAGCTTTCTTT; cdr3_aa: CSVGQDQGDTEAFF
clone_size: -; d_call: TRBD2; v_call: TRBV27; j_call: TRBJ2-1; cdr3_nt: TGTGCCAGCAGCCGTCTACGGACTAGCGGGTACAATGAGCAGTTCTTC; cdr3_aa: CASSRLRTSGYNEQFF
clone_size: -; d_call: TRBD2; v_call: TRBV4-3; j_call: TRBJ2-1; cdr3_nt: TGCGCCAGCAGCCAAGCCCTAGCGGGCTCCTACAATGAGCAGTTCTTC; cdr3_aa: CASSQALAGSYNEQFF
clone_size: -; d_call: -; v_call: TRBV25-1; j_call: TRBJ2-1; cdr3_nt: TGTGCCAGCAGTGCCCCGACCGGGGCGGATGAGCAGTTCTTC; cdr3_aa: CASSAPTGADEQFF
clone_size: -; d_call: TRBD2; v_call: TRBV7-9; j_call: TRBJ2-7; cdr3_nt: TGTGCCAGCAGCTCACGGCTAGCGGGTCAATACGAGCAGTACTTC; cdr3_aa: CASSSRLAGQYEQYF
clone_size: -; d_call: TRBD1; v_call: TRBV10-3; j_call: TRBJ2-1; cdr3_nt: TGTGCCATCAGTGAGTCGTTAACAGGGGGCTTAAATGAGCAGTTCTTC; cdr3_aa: CAISESLTGGLNEQFF
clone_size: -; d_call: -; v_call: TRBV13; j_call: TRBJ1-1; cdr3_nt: TGTGCCAGCAGCTTATGGGGGGCTATGAACACTGAAGCTTTCTTT; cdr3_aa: CASSLWGAMNTEAFF
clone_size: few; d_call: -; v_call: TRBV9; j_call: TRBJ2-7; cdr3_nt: TGTGCCAGCAGCGTAGGCGAGGGAACCTACGAGCAGTACTTC; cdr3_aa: CASSVGEGTYEQYF
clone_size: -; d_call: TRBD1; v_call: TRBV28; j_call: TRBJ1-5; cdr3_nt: TGTGCCAGCAGTCCGGGACAGGCCTCTAGTCAGCCCCAGCATTTT; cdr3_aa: CASSPGQASSQPQHF
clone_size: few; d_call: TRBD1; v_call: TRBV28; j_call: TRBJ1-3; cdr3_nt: TGTGCCAGCAGTTCGACAGGGGATGGAAACACCATATATTTT; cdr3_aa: CASSSTGDGNTIYF
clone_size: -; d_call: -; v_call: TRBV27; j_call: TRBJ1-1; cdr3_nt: TGTGCCAGCAGTTTATCACGTCTGAACACTGAAGCTTTCTTT; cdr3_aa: CASSLSRLNTEAFF
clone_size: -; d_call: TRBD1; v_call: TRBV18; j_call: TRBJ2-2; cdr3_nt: TGTGCCAGCTCACTAGGGACAGTCGCGAACACCGGGGAGCTGTTTTTT; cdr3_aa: CASSLGTVANTGELFF
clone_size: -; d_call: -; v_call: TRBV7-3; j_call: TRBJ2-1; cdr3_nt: TGTGCCAGCAGCCCGGGTCGGGCGGGGTGGAACTCCTACAATGAGCAGTTCTTC; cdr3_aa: CASSPGRAGWNSYNEQFF
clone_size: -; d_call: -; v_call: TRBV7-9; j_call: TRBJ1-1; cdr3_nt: TGTGCCAGCAGCCCGGGACGGAAGAACACTGAAGCTTTCTTT; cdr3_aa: CASSPGRKNTEAFF
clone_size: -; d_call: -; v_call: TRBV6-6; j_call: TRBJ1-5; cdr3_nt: TGTGCCAGCAGTTACGGGGGGACGAAGGCGAATCAGCCCCAGCATTTT; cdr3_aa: CASSYGGTKANQPQHF
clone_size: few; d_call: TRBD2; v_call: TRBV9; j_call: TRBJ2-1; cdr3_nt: TGTGCCAGCAGCGTAAATTCCGCAGCGGGAGCGCGGAATGAGCAGTTCTTC; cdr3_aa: CASSVNSAAGARNEQFF
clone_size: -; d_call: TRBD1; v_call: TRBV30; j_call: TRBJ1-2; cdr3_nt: TGTGCCTGGAACCAGGGGGTGAGCGGCTACACCTTC; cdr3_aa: CAWNQGVSGYTF
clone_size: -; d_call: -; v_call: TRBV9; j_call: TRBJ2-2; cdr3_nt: TGTGCCAGCAGCGTCTCGACGGCCCCGGAGACCGGGGAGCTGTTTTTT; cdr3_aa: CASSVSTAPETGELFF